This T cell receptor beta chain was recovered during a study of blood T cell repertoires in COVID-19. Study information: T cells, B-cell-depleted T cells, or PBMCs supplied cDNA or gDNA.

V was cut by 2 bases and J by 2 bases, with 12 bases left in between. The germline V gene has CDR1 KGHSH and CDR2 LQKENI. The CDR3 has 15 residues. As regards this clone: Other DNA sequences in this specimen translate into the identical CDR3.

Original data processing: The authors estimated nucleated cell counts from reference gene primer amplification. Measured with immunoSEQ multiplex PCR; TCRdb has only the in-frame clones, and not every one. V and J calls and clone size come straight from that table; D and trimming were deduced from the DNA. Altogether nearly 200,000 clones are present, about 80% being singletons, with the ten largest covering 6.5% to 8.5%. The sequence was obtained from a human donor with acute or convalescent COVID-19. The donor label of this sample is uncertain. The sequencing input was peripheral blood. The genes are TRBV18 and TRBJ2-5; D is possibly TRBD2 (5 bases). The CDR3 nucleotides are TGTGCCAGCTCACCAAGGACGGGGAATCAAGAGACCCAGTACTTC. This encodes CASSPRTGNQETQYF.